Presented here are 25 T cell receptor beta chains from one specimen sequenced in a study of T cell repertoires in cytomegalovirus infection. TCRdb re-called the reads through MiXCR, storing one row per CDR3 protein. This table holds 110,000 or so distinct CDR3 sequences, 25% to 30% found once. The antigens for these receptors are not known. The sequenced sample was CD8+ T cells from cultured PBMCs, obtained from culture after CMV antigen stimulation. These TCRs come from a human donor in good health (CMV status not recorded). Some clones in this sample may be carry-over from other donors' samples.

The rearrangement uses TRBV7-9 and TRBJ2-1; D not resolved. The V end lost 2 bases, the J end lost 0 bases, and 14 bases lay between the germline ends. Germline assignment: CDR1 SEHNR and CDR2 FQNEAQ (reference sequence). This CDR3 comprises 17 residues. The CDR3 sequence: CASSLMGKTSSYNEQFF. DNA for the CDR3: TGTGCCAGCAGCTTAATGGGGAAAACGAGCTCCTACAATGAGCAGTTCTTC.

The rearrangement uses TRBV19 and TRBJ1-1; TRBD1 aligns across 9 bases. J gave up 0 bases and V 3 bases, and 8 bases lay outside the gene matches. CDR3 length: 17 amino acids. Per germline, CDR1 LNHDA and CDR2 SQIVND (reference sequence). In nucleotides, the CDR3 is TGTGCCAGTAGTATTCTAGCCGGACAGGGGATGAACACTGAAGCTTTCTTT. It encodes CASSILAGQGMNTEAFF.

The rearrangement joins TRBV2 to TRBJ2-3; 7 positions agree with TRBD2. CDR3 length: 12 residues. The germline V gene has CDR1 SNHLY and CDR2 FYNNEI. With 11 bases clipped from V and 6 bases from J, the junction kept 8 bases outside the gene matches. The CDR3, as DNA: TGTGCCGGGGGGGACTACCAGGATACGCAGTATTTT. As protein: CAGGDYQDTQYF.

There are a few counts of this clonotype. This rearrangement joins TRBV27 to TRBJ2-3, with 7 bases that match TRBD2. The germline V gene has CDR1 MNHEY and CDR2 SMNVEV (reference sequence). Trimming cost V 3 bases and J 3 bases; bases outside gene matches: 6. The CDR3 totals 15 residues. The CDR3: CASSLGGFLTDTQYF. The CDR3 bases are TGTGCCAGCAGTTTGGGGGGGTTCCTTACAGATACGCAGTATTTT.

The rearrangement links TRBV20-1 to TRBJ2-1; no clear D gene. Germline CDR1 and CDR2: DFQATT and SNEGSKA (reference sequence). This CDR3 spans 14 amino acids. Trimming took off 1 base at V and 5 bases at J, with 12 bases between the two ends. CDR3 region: CSARGLVNDNEQFF. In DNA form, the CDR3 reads TGCAGTGCTAGAGGGTTAGTTAACGACAATGAGCAGTTCTTC.

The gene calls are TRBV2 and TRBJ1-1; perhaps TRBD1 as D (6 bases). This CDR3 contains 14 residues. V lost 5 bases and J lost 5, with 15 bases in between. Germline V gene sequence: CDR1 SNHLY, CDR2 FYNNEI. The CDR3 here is CASSRTESITEAFF. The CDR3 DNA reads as TGTGCCAGCAGTCGGACAGAGTCCATTACTGAAGCTTTCTTT.

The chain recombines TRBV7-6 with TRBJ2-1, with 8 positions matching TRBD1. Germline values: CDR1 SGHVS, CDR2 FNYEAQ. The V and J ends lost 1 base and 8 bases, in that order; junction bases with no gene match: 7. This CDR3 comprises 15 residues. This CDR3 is CASSLVTRGQDEQFF. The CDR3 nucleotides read TGTGCCAGCAGCTTAGTCACCAGGGGGCAAGATGAGCAGTTCTTC.

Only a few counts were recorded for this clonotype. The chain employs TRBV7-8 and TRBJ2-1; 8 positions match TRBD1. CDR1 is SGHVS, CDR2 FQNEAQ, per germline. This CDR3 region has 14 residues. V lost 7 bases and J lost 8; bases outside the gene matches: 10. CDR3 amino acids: CASIHDRGIYEQFF. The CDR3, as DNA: TGTGCCAGCATTCACGACAGGGGAATCTATGAGCAGTTCTTC. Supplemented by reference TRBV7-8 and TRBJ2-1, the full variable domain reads GAGVSQSPRYKVAKRGQDVALRCDPISGHVSLFWYQQALGQGPEFLTYFQNEAQLDKSGLPSDRFFAERPEGSVSTLKIQRTQQEDSAVYLCASIHDRGIYEQFFGPGTRLTVL.

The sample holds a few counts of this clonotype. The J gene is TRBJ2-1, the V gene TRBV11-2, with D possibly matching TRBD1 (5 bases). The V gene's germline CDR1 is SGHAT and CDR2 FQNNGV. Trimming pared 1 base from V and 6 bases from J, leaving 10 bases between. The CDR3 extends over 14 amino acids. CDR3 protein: CASSLGGRTNEQFF. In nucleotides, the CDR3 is TGTGCCAGCAGCTTAGGGGGCAGGACCAATGAGCAGTTCTTC.

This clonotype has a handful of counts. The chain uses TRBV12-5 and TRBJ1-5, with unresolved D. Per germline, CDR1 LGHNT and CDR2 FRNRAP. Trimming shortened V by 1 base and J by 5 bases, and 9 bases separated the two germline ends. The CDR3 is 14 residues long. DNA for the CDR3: TGTGCTAGTGGTTTGGGTTTCGGGCATCAGCCCCAGCATTTT. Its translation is CASGLGFGHQPQHF. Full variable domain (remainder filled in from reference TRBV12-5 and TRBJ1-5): DARVTQTPRHKVTEMGQEVTMRCQPILGHNTVFWYRQTMMQGLELLAYFRNRAPLDDSGMPKDRFSAEMPDATLATLKIQPSEPRDSAVYFCASGLGFGHQPQHFGDGTRLSIL.

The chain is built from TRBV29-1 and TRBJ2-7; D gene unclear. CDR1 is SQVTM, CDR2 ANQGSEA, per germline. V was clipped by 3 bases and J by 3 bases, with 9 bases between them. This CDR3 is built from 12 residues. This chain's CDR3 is CSVDTDSYEQYF. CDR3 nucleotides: TGCAGCGTTGATACTGATAGCTACGAGCAGTACTTC.

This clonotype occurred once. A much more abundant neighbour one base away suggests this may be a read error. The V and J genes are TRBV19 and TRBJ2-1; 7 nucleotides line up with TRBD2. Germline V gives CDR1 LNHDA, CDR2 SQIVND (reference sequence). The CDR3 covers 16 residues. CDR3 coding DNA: TGTGTCAGTAGTGGGGGAGCGGGGAGCTCCTACAATGAGCAGTTCTTC. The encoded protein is CVSSGGAGSSYNEQFF.

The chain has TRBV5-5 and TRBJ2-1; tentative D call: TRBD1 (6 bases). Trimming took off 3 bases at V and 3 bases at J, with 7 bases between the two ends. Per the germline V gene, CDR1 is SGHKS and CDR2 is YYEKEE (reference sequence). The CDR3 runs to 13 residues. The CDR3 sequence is CASSWTVYNEQFF. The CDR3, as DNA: TGTGCCAGCAGCTGGACAGTCTACAATGAGCAGTTCTTC.

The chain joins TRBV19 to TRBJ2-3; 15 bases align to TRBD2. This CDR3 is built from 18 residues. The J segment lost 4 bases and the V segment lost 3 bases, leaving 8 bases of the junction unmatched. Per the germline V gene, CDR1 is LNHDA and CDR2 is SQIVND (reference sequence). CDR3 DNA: TGTGCCAGTAGTATCGGACTAGCGGGGGGGCCCATCGCAGATACGCAGTATTTT. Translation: CASSIGLAGGPIADTQYF. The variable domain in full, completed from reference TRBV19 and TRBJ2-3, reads DGGITQSPKYLFRKEGQNVTLSCEQNLNHDAMYWYRQDPGQGLRLIYYSQIVNDFQKGDIAEGYSVSREKKESFPLTVTSAQKNPTAFYLCASSIGLAGGPIADTQYFGPGTRLTVL.

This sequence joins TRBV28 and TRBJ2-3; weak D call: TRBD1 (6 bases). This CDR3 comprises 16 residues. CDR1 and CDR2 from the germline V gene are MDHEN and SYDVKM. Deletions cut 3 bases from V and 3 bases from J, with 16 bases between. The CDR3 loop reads CASSLLQTGATDTQYF. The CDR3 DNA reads TGTGCCAGCAGTTTGCTTCAGACAGGCGCAACAGATACGCAGTATTTT.

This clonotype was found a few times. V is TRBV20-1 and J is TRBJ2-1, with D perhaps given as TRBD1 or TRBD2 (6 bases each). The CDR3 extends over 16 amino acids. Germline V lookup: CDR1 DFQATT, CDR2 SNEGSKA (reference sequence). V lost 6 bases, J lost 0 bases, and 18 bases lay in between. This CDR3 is CSARNLKGGSYNEQFF. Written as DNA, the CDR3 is TGCAGTGCCCGCAACCTGAAGGGGGGCTCCTACAATGAGCAGTTCTTC.

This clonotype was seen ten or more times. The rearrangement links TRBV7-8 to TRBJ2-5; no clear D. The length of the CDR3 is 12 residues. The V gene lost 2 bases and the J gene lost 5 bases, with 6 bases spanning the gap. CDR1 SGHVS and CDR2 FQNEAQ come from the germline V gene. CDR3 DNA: TGTGCCAGCAGCTTACCCCTGGAGACCCAGTACTTC. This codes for CASSLPLETQYF.

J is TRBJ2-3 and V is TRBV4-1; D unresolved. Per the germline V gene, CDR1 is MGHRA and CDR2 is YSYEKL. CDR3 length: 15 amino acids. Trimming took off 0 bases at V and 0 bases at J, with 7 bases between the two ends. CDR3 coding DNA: TGCGCCAGCAGCCAAGACTACCTTAGCACAGATACGCAGTATTTT. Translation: CASSQDYLSTDTQYF.

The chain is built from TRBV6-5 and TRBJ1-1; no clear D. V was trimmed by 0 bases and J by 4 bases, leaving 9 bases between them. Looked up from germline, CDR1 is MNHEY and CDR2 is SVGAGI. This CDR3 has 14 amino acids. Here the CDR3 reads CASSYSNGGTEAFF. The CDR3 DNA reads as TGTGCCAGCAGTTACTCAAATGGAGGCACTGAAGCTTTCTTT.

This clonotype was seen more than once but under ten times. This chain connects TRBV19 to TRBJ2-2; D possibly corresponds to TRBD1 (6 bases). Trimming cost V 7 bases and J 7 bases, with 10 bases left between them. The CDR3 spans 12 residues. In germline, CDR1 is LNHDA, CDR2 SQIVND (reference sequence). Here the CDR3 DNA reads TGTGCCAGTATGAGGGGGATCGGGGAGCTGTTTTTT. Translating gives CASMRGIGELFF. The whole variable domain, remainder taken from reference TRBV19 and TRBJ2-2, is DGGITQSPKYLFRKEGQNVTLSCEQNLNHDAMYWYRQDPGQGLRLIYYSQIVNDFQKGDIAEGYSVSREKKESFPLTVTSAQKNPTAFYLCASMRGIGELFFGEGSRLTVL.

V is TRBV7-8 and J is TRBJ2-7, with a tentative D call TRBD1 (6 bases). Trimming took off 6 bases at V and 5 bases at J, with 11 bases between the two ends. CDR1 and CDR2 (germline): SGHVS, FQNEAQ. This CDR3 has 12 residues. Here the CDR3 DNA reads TGTGCCAGCAGGTCCAGGGGCGACGAGCAGTACTTC. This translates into CASRSRGDEQYF.

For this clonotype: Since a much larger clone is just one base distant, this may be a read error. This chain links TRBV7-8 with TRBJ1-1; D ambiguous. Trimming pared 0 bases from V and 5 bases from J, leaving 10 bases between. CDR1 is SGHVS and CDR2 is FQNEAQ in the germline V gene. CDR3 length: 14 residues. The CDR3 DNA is TGTGCCAGCAGCTTAGCAAGGGTCGGGACTGAAGCTTTCTTT. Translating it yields CASSLARVGTEAFF.

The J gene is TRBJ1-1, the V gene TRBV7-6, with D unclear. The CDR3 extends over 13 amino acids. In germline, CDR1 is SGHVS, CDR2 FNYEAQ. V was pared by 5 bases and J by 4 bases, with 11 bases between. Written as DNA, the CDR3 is TGTGCCAGCAGCCTAGGGTCTCTCACTGAAGCTTTCTTT. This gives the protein CASSLGSLTEAFF.

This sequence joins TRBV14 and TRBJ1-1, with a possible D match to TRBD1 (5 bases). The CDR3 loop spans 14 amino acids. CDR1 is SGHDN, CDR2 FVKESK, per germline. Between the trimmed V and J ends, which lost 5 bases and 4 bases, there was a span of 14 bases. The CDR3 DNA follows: TGTGCCAGCAGCGTCCAGGGAGGCGTCACTGAAGCTTTCTTT. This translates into CASSVQGGVTEAFF.

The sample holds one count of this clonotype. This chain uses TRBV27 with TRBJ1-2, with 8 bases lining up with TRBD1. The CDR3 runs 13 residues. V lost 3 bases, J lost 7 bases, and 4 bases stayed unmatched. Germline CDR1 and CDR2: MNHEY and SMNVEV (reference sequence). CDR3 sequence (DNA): TGTGCCAGCAGTTTCGGGGACAGGACTGGCTACACCTTC. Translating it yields CASSFGDRTGYTF.